This T cell receptor beta chain was obtained from a study of cytomegalovirus exposure and HLA in healthy donors. Turning to this clone: The antigen remains unidentified.

While unrecorded immune exposures were likely, the donors were nominally healthy when sampled. Study-level results: Rarity characterized most TCR sequences, yet some public TCRs appeared in many donors. Later, an analysis found that common viral pathogens appeared to be linked with several of the most significant clusters. The authors later found HLA-associated TCR beta chains more clonally expanded than equally common others.

In the PCR, 60 Vbeta and 13 Jbeta primers were used. TCRdb's copy holds only in-frame clones and misses some; the assay was immunoSEQ multiplex PCR. The repertoire holds under 200,000 clones, over 75% seen once, with approximately 0.47% in the top ten. Input material: PBMCs. The TCR comes from a woman between 50 and 59 years old in good health and CMV-seronegative.

The CDR3 protein is CASSAGTLNTEAFF. As DNA, the CDR3 is TGCGCCAGCAGTGCCGGGACATTAAACACTGAAGCTTTCTTT. The chain recombines TRBV10-1 with TRBJ1-1, with a possible D match to TRBD1 (6 bases). Deletions cut 4 bases from V and 2 bases from J, with 11 bases between. The CDR3 runs to 14 residues. Germline lookup yields CDR1 WNHNN and CDR2 SYGVQD (reference sequence).